A single sample is the source of the 21 T cell receptor beta chains below, sequenced in a study of CD8+CD57+ T cells in acquired aplastic anemia (dated by TCRdb to 2016 to 2018). Expansion of CD8+CD57+ cells had been shown by flow cytometry in the patients chosen for sequencing. The listed sequencing device is Illumina HiSeq 2000. Genomic DNA was used as template for profiling of TCR beta VDJ combinations and CDR3 sequences. TCRdb reran the public reads through fastp at Q25 and MiXCR, keeping productive beta chains. Under each unique CDR3 protein, matching rows form one entry showing the most common genes and DNA. This sample has 200,000 to 300,000 distinct CDR3 sequences in its table, and 70% to 85% of those were observed once. Approximately 42% of the sample comes from the top ten. The sample comprised sorted CD4+, CD8+, or CD8+CD57+ T cells (not recorded which) from PBMCs. These receptors were taken from a human donor with aplastic anemia.

The V gene is TRBV20-1, the J gene TRBJ2-3, with 9 bases lining up with TRBD2. V was clipped by 0 bases and J by 0 bases; unmatched bases: 4. Germline V gene data show CDR1 as DFQATT and CDR2 as SNEGSKA (reference sequence). The CDR3 contains 16 residues. The CDR3 bases are TGCAGTGCTAGAGATAGACTAGCGGTTAGCACAGATACGCAGTATTTT. As protein: CSARDRLAVSTDTQYF.

As to this clonotype: The conserved final phenylalanine or tryptophan is absent from the CDR3, which likely points to a read error. The DNA is omitted, as the CDR3 cannot be located on it reliably, and the CDR3 follows TCRdb's listing. CDR3 region: CASSGARGPDTY. The genes are TRBV7-8 and TRBJ2-5; TRBD2 is the table's D call and was not checked against the DNA. Germline CDR1 is SGHVS and CDR2 is FQNEAQ. A total of 12 residues make up the CDR3, ends included.

A remark on this clonotype: In this CDR3 the conserved last residue, phenylalanine or tryptophan, is missing, so a read error is likely. It is unclear where the CDR3 begins or ends on the DNA, so no DNA is shown, and the CDR3 is as TCRdb lists it. J is TRBJ2-1 and V is TRBV9; the DNA was not compared with TRBD1, the D call given in the table. The CDR3 is 13 amino acids long, termini counted. Germline values: CDR1 SGDLS, CDR2 YYNGEE. CDR3: CASSAGVYPLVNI.

The J gene is TRBJ2-6, the V gene TRBV2, with 7 bases lining up with TRBD2. This CDR3 comprises 17 residues. The germline V gene has CDR1 SNHLY and CDR2 FYNNEI. V was clipped by 6 bases and J by 15 bases; unmatched bases: 23. DNA of the CDR3: TGTGCCAGCAGCCTAGGGAGGGTCCCTGATGAGGCCTACGGCCTGACTTTC. Its translation: CASSLGRVPDEAYGLTF.

V gene TRBV9 combines with J gene TRBJ2-7; TRBD1 or TRBD2 may be the D gene (5 bases each). V dropped 3 bases and J dropped 2 bases, with 12 bases sitting between them. Germline V gene sequence: CDR1 SGDLS, CDR2 YYNGEE. The CDR3 sequence is 14 residues long. The CDR3 DNA reads TGTGCCAGCAGCGGGGATGGGGGTGCCTACGAGCAGTACTTC. It yields the protein CASSGDGGAYEQYF.

Details on this clonotype: As the CDR3 is not closed by the conserved phenylalanine or tryptophan, this likely results from a read error. The DNA is left out, because the CDR3 cannot be placed on it with certainty; the CDR3 is given as TCRdb lists it. The chain recombines TRBV7-2 with TRBJ2-3; TRBD2 was called by the table and not checked on the DNA. Including both end residues, the CDR3 is 11 amino acids long. Germline V gives CDR1 SGHTA, CDR2 FQGNSA. The CDR3 spells CASSSSNGHDD.

V usage is TRBV5-1 and J usage is TRBJ2-5, with D hard to call. Trimming left V 0 bases short and J 3 bases short, with 12 bases between. This CDR3 comprises 15 residues. CDR1 SGHRS and CDR2 YFSETQ come from the germline V gene. The CDR3 DNA reads TGCGCCAGCAGCTTGGACGGATATAGCAAAGAGACCCAGTACTTC. Its protein is CASSLDGYSKETQYF.

The chain uses TRBV7-8 and TRBJ1-2; D possibly corresponds to TRBD1 (5 bases). The germline V gene has CDR1 SGHVS and CDR2 FQNEAQ. This CDR3 contains 15 residues. V was shortened by 3 bases and J by 13 bases, with 24 bases between the two germline ends. The CDR3 coding sequence is TGTGCCAGCAGCTTTACTCCAGACGCGACAGCTCTTTCCACCTTC. As protein: CASSFTPDATALSTF. Together with reference TRBV7-8 and TRBJ1-2, the CDR3 gives the full variable domain: GAGVSQSPRYKVAKRGQDVALRCDPISGHVSLFWYQQALGQGPEFLTYFQNEAQLDKSGLPSDRFFAERPEGSVSTLKIQRTQQEDSAVYLCASSFTPDATALSTFGSGTRLTVV.

The V and J genes are TRBV2 and TRBJ2-1; 8 positions agree with TRBD1. Losses at the gene ends were 6 bases for V and 8 bases for J; bases not matched to a gene: 9. From germline, CDR1 is SNHLY and CDR2 FYNNEI. CDR3 length: 14 residues. This CDR3 reads CASRQTGDWDEQFF. CDR3 sequence (DNA): TGTGCCAGCAGGCAGACAGGGGATTGGGATGAGCAGTTCTTC.

This clonotype was recorded once. This rearrangement joins TRBV11-3 to TRBJ2-5; 9 positions match TRBD2. V dropped 0 bases and J dropped 5; count of bases not matched to a gene: 10. The CDR3 runs to 17 residues. Germline CDR1 and CDR2: SGHNT and YENEEA. CDR3 loop: CASSLDMTGGRDETQYF. CDR3 coding DNA: TGTGCCAGCAGCTTAGATATGACAGGCGGGAGGGATGAGACCCAGTACTTC.

The chain is built from TRBV9 and TRBJ1-5; 7 bases agree with TRBD1. Trimming cost V 8 bases and J 6 bases; bases outside gene matches: 17. The CDR3 spans 16 residues. Looked up from germline, CDR1 is SGDLS and CDR2 is YYNGEE. The CDR3 DNA sequence: TGTGCCAGTAGTGGACGGGGACAGAGCACAGGTCAGCCCCAGCATTTT. It specifies CASSGRGQSTGQPQHF. Filled out from reference TRBV9 and TRBJ1-5, the complete variable domain reads DSGVTQTPKHLITATGQRVTLRCSPRSGDLSVYWYQQSLDQGLQFLIQYYNGEERAKGNILERFSAQQFPDLHSELNLSSLELGDSALYFCASSGRGQSTGQPQHFGDGTRLSIL.

The chain has TRBV11-1 and TRBJ2-1; 9 bases fit TRBD1. Trimming at V came to 4 bases and at J to 8 bases, leaving 3 bases not matched to a gene. CDR1 is SGHAT, CDR2 FQDESV, per germline (reference sequence). This CDR3 region has 13 residues. The DNA of the CDR3 is TGTGCCAGCAGCTCACGGGACAGGGATGAGCAGTTCTTC. Protein sequence: CASSSRDRDEQFF.

The V gene is TRBV7-9, the J gene TRBJ1-2; tentatively, D is TRBD1 (5 bases). The CDR3 covers 14 residues. Germline V gene data show CDR1 as SEHNR and CDR2 as FQNEAQ (reference sequence). Deletions cut 5 bases from V and 6 bases from J, with 16 bases between. In nucleotides, the CDR3 is TGTGCCAGCAGCGTACAGGTCTGGAAGGATGGCTACACCTTC. The encoded protein is CASSVQVWKDGYTF.

The chain joins TRBV9 to TRBJ2-7; D gene ambiguous. The germline CDR1 and CDR2 sequences are SGDLS and YYNGEE. This CDR3 contains 13 residues. The CDR3 DNA is TGTGCCAGCAGCTTGAGGACCGACTCGCAGTATTATGTC. This sequence encodes CASSLRTDSQYYV.

CDR3 sequence reads: CASSPGPSQETQYF. As DNA, the CDR3 is TGTGCCAGCAGCCCGGGACCCTCACAAGAGACCCAGTACTTC. The genes are TRBV7-2 and TRBJ2-5; D assignment may be TRBD1 or TRBD2 (5 bases each). Trimming took off 5 bases at V and 2 bases at J, with 12 bases between the two ends. Germline values: CDR1 SGHTA, CDR2 FQGNSA. This CDR3 spans 14 amino acids.

Many counts were recorded for this clonotype. One junction end does not reproduce the germline sequence, and a read error may be involved. The chain carries TRBV7-8 and TRBJ2-5; D may be TRBD2 (5 bases). The CDR3 loop spans 14 amino acids. Germline V CDR1 and CDR2: SGHVS, FQNEAQ. The chain's CDR3 is CASSLARGPETQYF. In DNA, the CDR3 is TGTGCCAGCAGCTTAGCGAGAGGGCCCGAGACGCAGTATTTC.

This clonotype was seen repeatedly, ten times or more. The chain couples TRBV14 to TRBJ2-6; D gene unclear. This CDR3 has 15 amino acids. Between the trimmed V and J ends, which lost 1 base and 2 bases, there was a span of 6 bases. The germline V gene has CDR1 SGHDN and CDR2 FVKESK. CDR3 sequence: CASSQVRTGANVLTF. The CDR3 nucleotides are TGTGCCAGCAGCCAAGTCAGAACTGGGGCCAACGTCCTGACTTTC.

The table lists this clonotype with a few counts. No DNA is shown, since the ends of the CDR3 on it are uncertain; the CDR3 is the one TCRdb lists. The chain carries TRBV2 and TRBJ2-7; the DNA was not used to check the table's D call, TRBD2. Germline CDR1 SNHLY, CDR2 FYNNEI. The CDR3 has 18 residues if both end residues are counted. This chain's CDR3 is CASVKGAEWTEAFFEQYV.

In the case of this clonotype: The limits of the CDR3 on the DNA are not certain, so only TCRdb's listed CDR3 is given. The rearrangement uses TRBV7-9 and TRBJ2-2; the table's D call TRBD1 went unverified against the DNA. A total of 17 residues make up the CDR3, ends included. Per germline, CDR1 SEHNR and CDR2 FQNEAQ (reference sequence). CDR3 loop: CAGQGTRETQYFGELFF.

This chain links TRBV9 with TRBJ2-1; TRBD1 matches 10 bases. J was trimmed by 11 bases and V by 0 bases; bases with no gene match: 11. This CDR3 contains 16 residues. Germline V gene data show CDR1 as SGDLS and CDR2 as YYNGEE. The CDR3 DNA reads TGTGCCAGCAGCGTAGGACAGGGGGCTGGAAACACCAAGCAGTTCTTC. Amino acids: CASSVGQGAGNTKQFF.

About this clonotype: At one end, the junction sequence differs from germline, possibly due to a read error. V and J are TRBV2 and TRBJ2-3; 7 bases map to TRBD2. The germline V gene encodes CDR1 SNHLY and CDR2 FYNNEI. The CDR3 covers 13 residues. CDR3 amino acids: CPGAGEHTDTQYF. DNA of the CDR3: TGCCCCGGGGCGGGGGAGCACACAGATACGCAGTATTTT.